Listed below are T cell receptor beta chains from one sample, sequenced in a study of shared clonotypes between healthy human individuals. The protocol was immunoSEQ multiplex PCR, while the TCRdb copy is restricted to in-frame clones and leaves out a portion. This sample has about 610,000 clones, with approximately 97% found just once. Sequenced material: naive CD4+ T cells sorted from blood. These receptors originate from a woman aged 25 to 39 in good health. CDR3s include the opening cysteine and the closing phenylalanine or tryptophan. A D gene is named only where the DNA matches it firmly. Size is omitted from some rows. Given values are once, few, many or a class for expanded clones.

v_gene	abundance	j_gene	d_gene	CDR3aa	CDR3nt
TRBV5-1	.	TRBJ1-4	.	CASSFTTTNEKLFF	TGCGCCAGCAGCTTTACTACAACTAATGAAAAACTGTTTTTT
TRBV28	.	TRBJ1-4	TRBD1	CASRARQGGSEKLFF	TGTGCCAGCAGAGCCAGACAGGGAGGGAGTGAAAAACTGTTTTTT
TRBV11-2	.	TRBJ1-1	TRBD1	CASSLGVGGITEAFF	TGTGCCAGCAGCTTAGGGGTAGGGGGCATCACTGAAGCTTTCTTT
TRBV19	.	TRBJ2-1	.	CASRPRHRDSYNEQFF	TGTGCCAGTAGACCCCGGCACCGGGACTCCTACAATGAGCAGTTCTTC
TRBV11-2	.	TRBJ2-5	.	CASRDSGARVGTQYF	TGTGCCAGCAGAGACTCCGGGGCCCGAGTCGGGACCCAGTACTTC
TRBV7-9	.	TRBJ1-1	.	CASRGVSGEAFF	TGTGCCAGCAGGGGGGTATCAGGGGAAGCTTTCTTT
TRBV7-9	.	TRBJ2-5	TRBD2	CASRLATSGIQTQYF	TGTGCCAGCAGACTAGCGACTAGCGGGATCCAGACCCAGTACTTC
TRBV5-1	.	TRBJ2-5	TRBD2	CASSFSEGGETQYF	TGCGCCAGCAGCTTTTCAGAGGGAGGGGAGACCCAGTACTTC
TRBV27	once	TRBJ1-1	TRBD1	CASSRTGVRTEAFF	TGTGCCAGCAGTAGGACAGGGGTAAGGACTGAAGCTTTCTTT
TRBV5-4	.	TRBJ1-4	TRBD1	CASRTGTNEKLFF	TGTGCCAGCCGGACAGGGACTAATGAAAAACTGTTTTTT
TRBV2	.	TRBJ1-4	.	CASSETTTNEKLFF	TGTGCCAGCAGTGAAACCACAACTAATGAAAAACTGTTTTTT
TRBV4-1	.	TRBJ2-5	TRBD2	CASSQGPTSGPQETQYF	TGCGCCAGCAGCCAAGGGCCGACTAGCGGGCCGCAAGAGACCCAGTACTTC
TRBV5-8	.	TRBJ1-4	.	CASSLEGGFNEKLFF	TGTGCCAGCAGCTTGGAGGGGGGATTTAATGAAAAACTGTTTTTT
TRBV28	.	TRBJ2-7	.	CASSRPRKNTRYGEQYF	TGTGCCAGCAGTCGCCCCAGGAAGAATACGAGGTACGGGGAGCAGTACTTC
TRBV7-9	.	TRBJ2-7	TRBD1	CASSTQGSLYEQYF	TGTGCCAGCAGCACACAGGGGAGTCTCTACGAGCAGTACTTC
TRBV11-3	.	TRBJ2-1	TRBD1	CASSEKGQGYNEQFF	TGTGCCAGCAGCGAGAAGGGACAGGGGTACAATGAGCAGTTCTTC
TRBV11-2	.	TRBJ2-7	.	CASSFAGKRGSYEQYF	TGTGCCAGCAGCTTTGCCGGCAAGAGGGGTTCCTACGAGCAGTACTTC
TRBV7-7	.	TRBJ2-5	TRBD2	CASSGLAGAAETQYF	TGTGCCAGCAGCGGACTAGCGGGAGCGGCTGAGACCCAGTACTTC
TRBV5-1	.	TRBJ2-5	.	CASSLGQIQETQYF	TGCGCCAGCAGCTTGGGACAGATCCAAGAGACCCAGTACTTC
TRBV5-1	.	TRBJ2-7	.	CASSRAPPRTDYEQYF	TGCGCCAGCAGCCGGGCCCCCCCCCGGACAGACTACGAGCAGTACTTC
TRBV5-6	.	TRBJ2-6	.	CASSPGFSGANVLTF	TGTGCCAGCAGCCCCGGATTTTCTGGGGCCAACGTCCTGACTTTC
TRBV28	.	TRBJ2-7	.	CASSFGPGPYEQYF	TGTGCCAGCAGTTTCGGCCCAGGGCCCTACGAGCAGTACTTC
TRBV27	.	TRBJ1-4	.	CASSSQGGYEKLFF	TGTGCCAGCAGTTCACAGGGAGGTTACGAAAAACTGTTTTTT